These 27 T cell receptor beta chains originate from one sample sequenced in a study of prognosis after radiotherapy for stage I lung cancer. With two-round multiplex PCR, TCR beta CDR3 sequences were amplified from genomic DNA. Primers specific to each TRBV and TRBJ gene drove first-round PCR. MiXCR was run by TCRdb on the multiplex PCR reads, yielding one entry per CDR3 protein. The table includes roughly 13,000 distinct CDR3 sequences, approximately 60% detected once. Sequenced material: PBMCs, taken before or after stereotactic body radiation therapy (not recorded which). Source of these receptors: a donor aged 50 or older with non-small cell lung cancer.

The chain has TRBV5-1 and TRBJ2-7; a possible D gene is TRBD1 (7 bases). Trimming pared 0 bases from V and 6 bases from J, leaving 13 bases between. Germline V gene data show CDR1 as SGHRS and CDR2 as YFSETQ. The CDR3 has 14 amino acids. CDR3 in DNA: TGCGCCAGCAGCTTGGACGGCAGGGGGGCCGAGCAGTACTTC. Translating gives CASSLDGRGAEQYF.

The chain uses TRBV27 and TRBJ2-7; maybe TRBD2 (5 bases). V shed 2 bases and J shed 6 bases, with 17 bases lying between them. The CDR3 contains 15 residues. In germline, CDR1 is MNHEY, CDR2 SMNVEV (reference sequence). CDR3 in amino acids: CASSLLLLGLAEQYF. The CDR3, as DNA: TGTGCCAGCAGTTTACTGTTACTAGGGTTGGCCGAGCAGTACTTC.

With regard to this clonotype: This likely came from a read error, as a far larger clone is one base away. The CDR3 reads CASSGVGEAQQFF. In nucleotides, the CDR3 is TGTGCCAGCAGTGGAGTAGGGGAGGCACAGCAGTTCTTC. The chain recombines TRBV6-1 with TRBJ2-5, with D possibly matching TRBD2 (6 bases). The J call may not be correct, given that the DNA end is closer to TRBJ2-1. The length of the CDR3 is 13 residues. Per the germline V gene, CDR1 is MNHNS and CDR2 is SASEGT.

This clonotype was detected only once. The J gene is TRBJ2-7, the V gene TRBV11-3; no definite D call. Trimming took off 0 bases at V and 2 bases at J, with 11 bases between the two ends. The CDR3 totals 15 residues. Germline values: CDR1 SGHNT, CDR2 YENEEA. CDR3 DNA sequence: TGTGCCAGCAGCTTAGATTTGGGGTACACCTACGAGCAGTACTTC. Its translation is CASSLDLGYTYEQYF. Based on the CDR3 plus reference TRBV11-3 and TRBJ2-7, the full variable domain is EAGVVQSPRYKIIEKKQPVAFWCNPISGHNTLYWYLQNLGQGPELLIRYENEEAVDDSQLPKDRFSAERLKGVDSTLKIQPAELGDSAVYLCASSLDLGYTYEQYFGPGTRLTVT.

For the CDR3, the DNA is TGTGCCAGCAGGGGGGACGGAAACACCGGGGAGCTGTTTTTT. This sequence encodes CASRGDGNTGELFF. V usage is TRBV12-3 or TRBV12-4 and J usage is TRBJ2-2, with D possibly being TRBD1 or TRBD2 (5 bases each). Deletions cut 6 bases from V and 2 bases from J, with 10 bases between. CDR3 length: 14 amino acids.

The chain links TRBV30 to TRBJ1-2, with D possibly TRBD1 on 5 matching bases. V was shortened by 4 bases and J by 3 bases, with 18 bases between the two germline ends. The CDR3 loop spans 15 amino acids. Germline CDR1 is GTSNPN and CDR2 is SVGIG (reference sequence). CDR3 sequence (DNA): TGTGCCTGGATGTTCGGACTGGGGGAGTACTATGGCTACACCTTC. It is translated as CAWMFGLGEYYGYTF.

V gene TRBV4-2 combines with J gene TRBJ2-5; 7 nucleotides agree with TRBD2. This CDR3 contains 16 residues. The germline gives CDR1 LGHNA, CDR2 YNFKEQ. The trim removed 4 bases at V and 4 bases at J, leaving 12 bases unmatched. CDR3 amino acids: CASSRVAGGEGETQYF. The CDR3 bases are TGTGCCAGCAGCCGAGTAGCGGGCGGGGAGGGAGAGACCCAGTACTTC.

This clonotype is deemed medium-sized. The CDR3 region is CATSDGTSGRLKQYF. CDR3 sequence (DNA): TGTGCCACCAGTGATGGGACTAGCGGGAGACTTAAGCAGTACTTC. The chain has TRBV24-1 and TRBJ2-7, with 14 bases matching TRBD2. V lost 3 bases and J lost 8; bases outside the gene matches: 5. The CDR3 has 15 residues. The germline V gene has CDR1 KGHDR and CDR2 SFDVKD.

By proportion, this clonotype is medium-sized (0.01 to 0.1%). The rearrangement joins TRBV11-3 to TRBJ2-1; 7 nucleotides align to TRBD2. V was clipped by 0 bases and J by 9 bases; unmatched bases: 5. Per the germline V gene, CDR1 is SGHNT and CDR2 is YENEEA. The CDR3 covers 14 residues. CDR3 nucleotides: TGTGCCAGCAGCTTAGATCCTGCGGGAGTTGAGCAGTTCTTC. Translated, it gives CASSLDPAGVEQFF.

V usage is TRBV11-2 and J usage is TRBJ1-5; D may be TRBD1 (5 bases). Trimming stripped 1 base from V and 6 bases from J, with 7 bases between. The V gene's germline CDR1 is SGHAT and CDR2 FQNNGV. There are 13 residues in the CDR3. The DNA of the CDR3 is TGTGCCAGCAGCTTAGGGGGGGGTCAGCCCCAGCATTTT. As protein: CASSLGGGQPQHF.

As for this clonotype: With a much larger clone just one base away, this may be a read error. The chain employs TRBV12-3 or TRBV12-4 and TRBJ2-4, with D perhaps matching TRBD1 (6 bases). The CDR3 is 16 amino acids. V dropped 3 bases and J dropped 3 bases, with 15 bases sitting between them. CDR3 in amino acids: CASSLGHELDKNIQYF. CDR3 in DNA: TGTGCCAGCAGTTTGGGACACGAACTAGACAAAAACATTCAGTACTTC.

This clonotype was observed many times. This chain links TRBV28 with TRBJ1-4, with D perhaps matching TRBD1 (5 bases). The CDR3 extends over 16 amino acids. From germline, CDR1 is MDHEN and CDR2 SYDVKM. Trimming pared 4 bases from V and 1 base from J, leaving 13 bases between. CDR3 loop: CASSSVRVGTNEKLFF. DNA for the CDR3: TGTGCCAGCAGTTCGGTCAGGGTGGGAACTAATGAAAAACTGTTTTTT.

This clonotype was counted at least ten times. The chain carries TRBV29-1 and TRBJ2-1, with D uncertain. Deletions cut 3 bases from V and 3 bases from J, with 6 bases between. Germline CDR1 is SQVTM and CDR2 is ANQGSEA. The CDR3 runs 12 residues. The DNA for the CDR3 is TGCAGCGTTGAGCCTAGCTACAATGAGCAGTTCTTC. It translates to CSVEPSYNEQFF.

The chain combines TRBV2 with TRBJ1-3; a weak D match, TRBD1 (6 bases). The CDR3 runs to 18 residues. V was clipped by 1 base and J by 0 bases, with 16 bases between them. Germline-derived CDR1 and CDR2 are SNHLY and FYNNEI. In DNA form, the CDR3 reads TGTGCCAGCAGTGAAGTTAGTGGCAGGGGCCCCTCTGGAAACACCATATATTTT. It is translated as CASSEVSGRGPSGNTIYF.

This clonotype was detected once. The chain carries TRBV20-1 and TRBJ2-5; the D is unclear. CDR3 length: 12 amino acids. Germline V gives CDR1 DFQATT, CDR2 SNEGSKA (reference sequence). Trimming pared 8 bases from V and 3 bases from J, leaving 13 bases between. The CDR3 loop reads CSTIHGEETQYF. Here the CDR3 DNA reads TGCAGTACTATTCATGGGGAAGAGACCCAGTACTTC.

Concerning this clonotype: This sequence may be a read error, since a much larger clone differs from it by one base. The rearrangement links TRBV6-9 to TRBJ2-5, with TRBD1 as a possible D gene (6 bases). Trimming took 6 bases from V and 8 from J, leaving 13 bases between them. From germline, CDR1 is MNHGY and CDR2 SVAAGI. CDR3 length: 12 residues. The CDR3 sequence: CASSQSGDTQYF. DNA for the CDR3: TGTGCCAGCAGCCAATCAGGGGATACCCAGTACTTC.

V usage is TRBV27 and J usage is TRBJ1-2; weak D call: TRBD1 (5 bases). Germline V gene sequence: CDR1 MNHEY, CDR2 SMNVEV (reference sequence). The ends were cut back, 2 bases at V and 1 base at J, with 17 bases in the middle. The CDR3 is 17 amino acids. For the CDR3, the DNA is TGTGCCAGCAGTTTACGAGGCACGACAGCCGATAACTATGGCTACACCTTC. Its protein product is CASSLRGTTADNYGYTF.

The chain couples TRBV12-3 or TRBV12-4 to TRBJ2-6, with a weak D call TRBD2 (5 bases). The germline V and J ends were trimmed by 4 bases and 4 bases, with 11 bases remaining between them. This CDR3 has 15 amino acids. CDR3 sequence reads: CASSSPGSGANVLTF. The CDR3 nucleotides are TGTGCCAGCAGTTCTCCGGGGTCGGGGGCCAACGTCCTGACTTTC.

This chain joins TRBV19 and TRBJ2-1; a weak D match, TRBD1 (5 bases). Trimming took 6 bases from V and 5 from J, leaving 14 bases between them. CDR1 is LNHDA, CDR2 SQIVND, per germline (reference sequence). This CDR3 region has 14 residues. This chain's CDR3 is CASSPRMGHNEQFF. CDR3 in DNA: TGTGCCAGTAGCCCTCGGATGGGGCACAATGAGCAGTTCTTC.

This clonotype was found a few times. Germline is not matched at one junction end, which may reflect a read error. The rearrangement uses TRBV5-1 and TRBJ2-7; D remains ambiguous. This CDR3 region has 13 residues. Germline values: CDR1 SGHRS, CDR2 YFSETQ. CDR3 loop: CASSLGTQAPPDF. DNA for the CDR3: TGCGCCAGCAGCTTGGGAACGCAGGCCCCCCCTGACTTC.

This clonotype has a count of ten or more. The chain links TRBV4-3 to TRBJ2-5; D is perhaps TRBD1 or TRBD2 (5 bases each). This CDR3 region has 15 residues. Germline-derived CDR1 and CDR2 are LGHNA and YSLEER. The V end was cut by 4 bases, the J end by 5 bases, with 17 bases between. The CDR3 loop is CASSPRAGIGETQYF. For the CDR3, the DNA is TGCGCCAGCAGCCCGAGGGCAGGGATTGGGGAGACCCAGTACTTC.

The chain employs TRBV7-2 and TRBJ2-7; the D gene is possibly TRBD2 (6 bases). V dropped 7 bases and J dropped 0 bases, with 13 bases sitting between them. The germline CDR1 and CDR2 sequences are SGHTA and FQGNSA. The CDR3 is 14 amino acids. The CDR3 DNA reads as TGTGCCAGCATCTCGGGGGACTCCTCCTACGAGCAGTACTTC. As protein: CASISGDSSYEQYF.

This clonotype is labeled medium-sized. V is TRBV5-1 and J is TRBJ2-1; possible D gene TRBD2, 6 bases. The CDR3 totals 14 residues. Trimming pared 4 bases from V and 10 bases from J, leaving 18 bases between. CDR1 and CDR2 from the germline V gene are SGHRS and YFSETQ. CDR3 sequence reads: CASSPSSASGEQFF. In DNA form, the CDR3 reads TGCGCCAGCAGCCCATCTAGCGCCTCCGGCGAGCAGTTCTTC.

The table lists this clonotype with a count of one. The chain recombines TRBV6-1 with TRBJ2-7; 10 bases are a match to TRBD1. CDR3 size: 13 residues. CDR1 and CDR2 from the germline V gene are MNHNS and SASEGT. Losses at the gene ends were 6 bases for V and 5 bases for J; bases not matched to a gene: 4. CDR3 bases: TGTGCCAGCAGCCGGGACAGGGGCCACGAGCAGTACTTC. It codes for CASSRDRGHEQYF.

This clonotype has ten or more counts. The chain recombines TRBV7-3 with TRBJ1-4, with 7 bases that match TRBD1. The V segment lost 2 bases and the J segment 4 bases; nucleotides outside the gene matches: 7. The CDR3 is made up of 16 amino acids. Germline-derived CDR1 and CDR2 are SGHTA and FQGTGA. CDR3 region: CASSLAWTGDNEKLFF. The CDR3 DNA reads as TGTGCCAGCAGCTTAGCCTGGACAGGAGATAATGAAAAACTGTTTTTT.

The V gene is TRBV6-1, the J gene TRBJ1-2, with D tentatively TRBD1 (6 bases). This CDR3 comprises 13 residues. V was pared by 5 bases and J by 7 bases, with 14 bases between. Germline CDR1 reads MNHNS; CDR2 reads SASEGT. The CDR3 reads CASSQQGRGGYTF. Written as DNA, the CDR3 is TGTGCCAGCAGTCAACAGGGTAGGGGTGGCTACACCTTC.

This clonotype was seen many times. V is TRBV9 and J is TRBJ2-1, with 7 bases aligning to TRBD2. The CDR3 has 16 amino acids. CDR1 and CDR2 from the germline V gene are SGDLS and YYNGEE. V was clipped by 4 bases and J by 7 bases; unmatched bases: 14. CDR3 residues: CASSPPRAGAPNEQFF. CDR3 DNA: TGTGCCAGCAGCCCCCCTCGGGCGGGAGCCCCTAATGAGCAGTTCTTC.